A single TCR beta chain is shown here with its context. Its antigen is not known. The CDR3 is made up of 15 amino acids. Looked up from germline, CDR1 is DFQATT and CDR2 is SNEGSKA (reference sequence). V dropped 1 base and J dropped 4 bases, with 11 bases sitting between them. This entry comes from a study of post-analysis software for immune sequencing data. The wider study: Recorded disease courses covered relapsing-remitting, secondary progressive and progressive-relapsing multiple sclerosis. Some patients had no subtype annotation. General study results and limits: Comparison of patients with controls showed five TRBV segments more frequent in patients, TRBV5-6, TRBV5-1 and TRBV20-1 among them. Comparison with controls showed significantly lower normalized Chao1 diversity in multiple sclerosis patients. Same-batch samples co-clustered strongly by F measure.

cDNA libraries for TCR beta contained unique molecular identifiers. T cells numbering about 1 to 10 million gave rise to about 540,000 cDNA molecules. TCRdb recomputed calls from the PCR reads with MiXCR, one row per CDR3 protein. The table has about 820,000 distinct CDR3 sequences, approximately 50% seen once; the top ten hold 4.6%. This clonotype originated in a girl aged 5-17 years with multiple sclerosis. J is TRBJ2-6 and V is TRBV20-1; D unresolved. What was sequenced was blood. This CDR3 is CSARVGGSGANVLTF. DNA for the CDR3: TGCAGTGCTAGAGTAGGTGGAAGCGGGGCCAACGTCCTGACTTTC.